This T cell receptor beta chain was identified during a study of vaccination effects on CD4 cells after COVID-19 (dated by TCRdb to 2022 to 2024). Turning to the overall study: Each participant got two doses of an mRNA SARS-CoV-2 vaccine, either BNT162b2 or mRNA-1273. Altogether, 10 COVID-19 convalescent patients and several SARS-CoV-2-naive healthy vaccine recipients made up the full study. Pre-vaccine samples from a couple of convalescent patients were drawn 16 days and one week before the first dose, 142 and 148 days after COVID-19 diagnosis. The Oncomine TCR Beta short-read assay on an Illumina iSeq 100 was used to sequence cultures from other donors in the study. SARS-CoV-2 spike-specific CD4+ TCR repertoires were compared before and after mRNA vaccination in COVID-19 convalescent patients and in infection-naive vaccine recipients.

The library was prepared using the immunoSEQ multiplex PCR assay. DNA from the CD4+ T cells that had been cultured and isolated underwent TCR beta CDR3 sequencing. The study's processing was this. Non-productive TCR sequences were removed and reads were trimmed to the CDR3 region, keeping CDR3s of at least 7 amino acids. The MANAFEST web app was used to identify antigen-specific clonotypes by comparing expansion in peptide wells with expansion in reference cultures. To be called positive, a clone needed expansion at FDR<0.05 compared with the reference and with all other wells, an odds ratio greater than 5, and a frequency greater than 0.1% in two replicate wells. Clonotypes significantly expanded in SARS-CoV-2 spike wells and in at least one common cold coronavirus spike condition were defined as cross-reactive. Using the stringdist R package, CDR3 similarity was measured by Levenshtein distance, and unrooted trees were constructed with ape in R 3.6.1. The clones in this table, taken by TCRdb from immuneACCESS, are in-frame only. Not every clone is retained; where verified, under half of the shortfall comes from an unresolved V gene, and the cause of the rest is unknown. That table is the source of V, J and clone size, and D and trimming were worked out from the DNA. The sample includes 55,000 to 90,000 clones, with 65% to 75% observed a single time. The ten largest clones represent around 5% of the sample.

Study-wide findings and limitations: For convalescent patients, new clones induced by the vaccine made up most of the post-vaccine spike-reactive repertoire, and these new clones were largely distinct from the clones induced by infection. Limitations of the study were the small number of convalescent patients and the absence of early post-infection timepoints. Marked clonal contraction was observed in both infection-induced and vaccine-induced clones at late post-vaccination timepoints, consistent with waning T cell responses.

To identify antigen-specific CD4+ T cell clonotypes by their expansion, the ViraFEST assay first stimulated PBMC with viral peptide pools and then applied TCR sequencing. After more than nine days of culture, CD4+ T cells were isolated with the EasySep CD4+ T cell isolation kit. Convalescent patients had PCR-confirmed SARS-CoV-2 infection between March and December 2020, before Alpha, Beta and Delta variants emerged in the United States. Two million PBMC per well were cultured with about 10 ug/ml peptides in IMDM containing around 5% human AB serum, roughly 9.5 IU/ml IL-2 and gentamicin. An HIV-1 Nef peptide pool was used as the negative control culture condition. On days 3 and 7, half of the culture medium was replaced with fresh IL-2-containing medium. Unless otherwise noted, each peptide stimulation condition was cultured in triplicate wells. PBMC were separated from whole blood using Ficoll-Paque Plus gradient centrifugation and were then either cryopreserved at -140C or used fresh. The QIAamp micro DNA kit was used to extract genomic DNA from the cultured CD4+ T cells.

This clone has just one count. The target of this receptor is not known. No base quality information exists; no much larger clone differs at one position. The receptor was derived from a human donor who had a prior SARS-CoV-2 infection. Sample: CD4+ T cells from PBMCs cultured with HIV peptides, taken before COVID-19 vaccination. The cell subset or site label corresponds to: HIV-1 Nef peptide pool negative control/reference culture.

The CDR3 protein: CASSFDRGVDETQYF. The sequenced DNA: TGTGCCAGCAGCTTCGACAGGGGTGTCGATGAGACCCAGTACTTC. The chain is assembled from TRBV7-9 and TRBJ2-5, and TRBD1 aligns with 8 junction nucleotides. The germline V gene encodes CDR1 SEHNR and CDR2 FQNEAQ (reference sequence). From the cysteine through the phenylalanine, the CDR3 covers 15 amino acids. Of the read, only the CDR3 DNA is kept; its 45 bases are in frame from base 1. Trimming leaves V shorter by 3 bases and J shorter by 5 bases, with the junction holding 8 bases beyond the gene matches.